The next 21 T cell receptor beta chains were all read from a single sample in a study of immune heterogeneity within non-small cell lung tumors (dated by TCRdb to about 2018). TCRdb records HiSeq X Ten as the sequencer. A multiplex PCR system amplified the TCR beta CDR3 region, with a first 10-cycle round using 32 V-gene forward and 13 J-gene reverse primers. The public reads were quality trimmed at Q25 with fastp and then assembled into clones with MiXCR by TCRdb, keeping productive beta chains. Merged by CDR3 protein, the rows form single entries marked with the most common genes and DNA. This sample has 20,000 to 25,000 distinct CDR3 sequences in its table, and 25% to 30% of those were observed once. Around 3.8% of the sample belongs to the ten largest clones. For the TCR template, genomic DNA was extracted from bulk tumor tissue, and around 600 ng of gDNA was amplified for each sample. Multiple biopsies per primary tumor were taken during surgery, spaced as far apart as possible within the tumor mass. The study cohort was described as untreated, and patients were newly diagnosed NSCLC cases undergoing curative surgery.

Sequencing input: lung tumor tissue. The receptors stem from a man between 40 and 49 years old with non-small cell lung cancer.

This clonotype was seen at least ten times. J is TRBJ1-5 and V is TRBV12-3 or TRBV12-4; D uncertain. The CDR3 runs 12 residues. The germline V and J ends were trimmed by 3 bases and 0 bases, with 0 bases remaining between them. The DNA for the CDR3 is TGTGCCAGCAGTTTTAGCAATCAGCCCCAGCATTTT. This translates into CASSFSNQPQHF.

This clonotype was observed at least ten times. The chain couples TRBV7-3 to TRBJ1-6, with D maybe TRBD1 (5 bases). The CDR3 consists of 13 residues. Trimming left V 4 bases short and J 8 bases short, with 9 bases between. The germline V gene encodes CDR1 SGHTA and CDR2 FQGTGA. CDR3 loop: CASSSDSDSPLHF. In nucleotides, the CDR3 is TGTGCCAGCAGCTCAGACAGTGATTCACCCCTCCACTTT.

Note on this clonotype: Germline is not matched at one junction end, which may reflect a read error. J is TRBJ2-7 and V is TRBV4-1, with 7 bases lining up with TRBD1. Germline V gene data show CDR1 as MGHRA and CDR2 as YSYEKL. CDR3 length equals 15 residues. This chain's CDR3 is CASSRETGISYGQYF. The CDR3 nucleotides are TGCGCCAGCAGCCGAGAGACAGGGATCTCCTACGGGCAGTACTTC.

Relative to its sample, this clonotype is medium-sized. The rearrangement uses TRBV6-1 and TRBJ1-1; 8 nucleotides align to TRBD1. Germline V CDR1 and CDR2: MNHNS, SASEGT. V was clipped by 8 bases and J by 1 base; unmatched bases: 12. The length of the CDR3 is 16 residues. The CDR3 DNA reads TGTGCCAGCGTCCGTCGAACCGGGACAGGGAACACTGAAGCTTTCTTT. It yields the protein CASVRRTGTGNTEAFF.

This clonotype appeared many times. This rearrangement joins TRBV5-5 to TRBJ1-3, with TRBD1 as a possible D gene (6 bases). The CDR3 totals 16 residues. Germline lookup yields CDR1 SGHKS and CDR2 YYEKEE (reference sequence). Trimming removed 2 bases at V and 4 bases at J, with 16 bases between. The CDR3 sequence: CASSFRDISQGNTIYF. Here the CDR3 DNA reads TGTGCCAGCAGCTTCCGGGACATAAGTCAGGGAAACACCATATATTTT.

This clonotype was seen ten or more times. The chain links TRBV12-3 or TRBV12-4 to TRBJ1-1, with D unclear. V was shortened by 6 bases and J by 4 bases, with 9 bases between the two germline ends. The CDR3 runs to 12 residues. The CDR3 loop is CASSHPTTEAFF. DNA of the CDR3: TGTGCCAGCAGCCATCCAACCACTGAAGCTTTCTTT.

This clonotype occurred many times. The gene calls are TRBV7-3 and TRBJ2-3; TRBD1 or TRBD2 may be the D gene (6 bases each). V dropped 5 bases and J dropped 2 bases, with 14 bases sitting between them. The CDR3 extends over 15 amino acids. Germline loops: CDR1 SGHTA, CDR2 FQGTGA. The CDR3 DNA reads as TGTGCCAGCAGCCATCATTCGGGGGCCACAGATACGCAGTATTTT. As protein: CASSHHSGATDTQYF.

For this clonotype: A much more abundant neighbour one base away suggests this may be a read error. In DNA, the CDR3 is TGTGCCAGTAGGCCGGGGATTGGGACTGGCTACACCTTC. This sequence encodes CASRPGIGTGYTF. The V call is TRBV19, the J call TRBJ1-2; tentative D call: TRBD1 (5 bases). CDR1 is LNHDA, CDR2 SQIVND, per germline (reference sequence). Trimming shortened V by 6 bases and J by 7 bases, and 15 bases separated the two germline ends. The CDR3 is 13 residues long.

This clonotype has ten or more counts. This chain uses TRBV5-1 with TRBJ1-4, with D possibly TRBD1 on 5 matching bases. The CDR3 consists of 14 residues. The V and J ends lost 3 bases and 8 bases respectively, with 14 bases between them. The germline V gene encodes CDR1 SGHRS and CDR2 YFSETQ. CDR3 sequence: CASSSDGGNEKLFF. CDR3 nucleotides: TGCGCCAGCAGCTCGGACGGGGGGAACGAAAAACTGTTTTTT.

The sample holds many counts of this clonotype. This chain joins TRBV19 and TRBJ2-3; 9 bases are shared with TRBD2. Germline V gene lookup returns CDR1 LNHDA and CDR2 SQIVND (reference sequence). V lost 5 bases and J lost 3; bases outside the gene matches: 12. CDR3 length equals 17 residues. The CDR3 spells CASSQFGGRDMTDTQYF. In DNA form, the CDR3 reads TGTGCCAGTAGTCAGTTTGGCGGGAGGGATATGACAGATACGCAGTATTTT.

In this sample, this clonotype turned up many times. The chain employs TRBV6-1 and TRBJ1-1; D remains unclear. CDR1 is MNHNS, CDR2 SASEGT, per germline. The CDR3 consists of 16 residues. The V gene lost 5 bases and the J gene lost 0 bases, with 16 bases spanning the gap. Here the CDR3 reads CASSSRIGQLNTEAFF. In nucleotides, the CDR3 is TGTGCCAGCAGTTCCCGGATCGGGCAGCTGAACACTGAAGCTTTCTTT.

The chain employs TRBV20-1 and TRBJ2-1; 7 positions agree with TRBD2. The CDR3 runs 13 residues. V was pared by 3 bases and J by 6 bases, with 5 bases of the junction left unmatched. Looked up from germline, CDR1 is DFQATT and CDR2 is SNEGSKA (reference sequence). For the CDR3, the DNA is TGCAGTGCTAGGTGGACTAGGGGCAATGAGCAGTTCTTC. It specifies CSARWTRGNEQFF.

This chain uses TRBV7-9 with TRBJ2-7; D possibly matches TRBD1 or TRBD2 (5 bases each). Trimming shortened V by 1 base and J by 2 bases, and 12 bases separated the two germline ends. This CDR3 is 15 amino acids long. Germline loops: CDR1 SEHNR, CDR2 FQNEAQ (reference sequence). Written as DNA, the CDR3 is TGTGCCAGCAGCTTAGAGGCAGGGACGGCCTACGAGCAGTACTTC. Translation: CASSLEAGTAYEQYF.

The table lists this clonotype with many counts. This chain joins TRBV5-1 and TRBJ2-7; D might be TRBD1 or TRBD2, each matching 5 bases. Germline values: CDR1 SGHRS, CDR2 YFSETQ. The CDR3 spans 13 residues. V lost 0 bases to trimming and J lost 4 bases, with 8 bases between them. CDR3 nucleotide sequence: TGCGCCAGCAGCTTGGAGGGGAGATACGAGCAGTACTTC. Amino acids: CASSLEGRYEQYF.

V usage is TRBV20-1 and J usage is TRBJ2-7; 11 nucleotides line up with TRBD2. Trimming removed 5 bases from V and 3 bases from J; junction bases left unmatched: 6. The CDR3 runs 14 residues. Germline V gene lookup returns CDR1 DFQATT and CDR2 SNEGSKA (reference sequence). The CDR3 reads CSALRLAGSYEQYF. The CDR3 coding sequence is TGCAGTGCTCTCCGACTAGCGGGAAGCTACGAGCAGTACTTC.

The chain uses TRBV20-1 and TRBJ2-3; no clear D gene. Germline V gives CDR1 DFQATT, CDR2 SNEGSKA (reference sequence). V lost 6 bases, J lost 0 bases, and 25 bases lay in between. The CDR3 is 18 amino acids. The CDR3 spells CSAVFDGVIPGSTDTQYF. Here the CDR3 DNA reads TGCAGTGCCGTGTTCGACGGTGTGATCCCCGGGAGCACAGATACGCAGTATTTT.

This clonotype was counted a few times. The V call is TRBV5-1, the J call TRBJ2-7, with D perhaps assigned TRBD1 or TRBD2 (6 bases each). The length of the CDR3 is 14 residues. Germline-derived CDR1 and CDR2 are SGHRS and YFSETQ. Trimming stripped 4 bases from V and 7 bases from J, with 18 bases between. This CDR3 reads CASSNGGRAGEQYF. The CDR3 coding sequence is TGCGCCAGCAGCAATGGGGGCAGGGCGGGGGAGCAGTACTTC.

This clonotype was found many times. The V call is TRBV19, the J call TRBJ1-2; tentatively, D is TRBD1 (5 bases). This CDR3 comprises 16 residues. Germline V lookup: CDR1 LNHDA, CDR2 SQIVND (reference sequence). V shed 5 bases and J shed 0 bases, with 16 bases lying between them. The CDR3 region is CASSGTQIGTNYGYTF. The DNA for the CDR3 is TGTGCCAGTAGTGGGACGCAGATAGGTACTAACTATGGCTACACCTTC. The whole variable domain, remainder taken from reference TRBV19 and TRBJ1-2, is DGGITQSPKYLFRKEGQNVTLSCEQNLNHDAMYWYRQDPGQGLRLIYYSQIVNDFQKGDIAEGYSVSREKKESFPLTVTSAQKNPTAFYLCASSGTQIGTNYGYTFGSGTRLTVV.

Regarding this clonotype: An end of the junction differs from the germline gene, which may be a read error. The genes are TRBV19 and TRBJ1-1, with unresolved D. The CDR3 loop spans 13 amino acids. Germline V gene sequence: CDR1 LNHDA, CDR2 SQIVND (reference sequence). CDR3 sequence reads: CDSSHRGGTEAFF. CDR3 sequence (DNA): TGTGACAGTAGCCACCGCGGAGGCACTGAAGCTTTCTTT.

Note on this clonotype: One end of the junction does not line up with germline, which may come from a read error. The CDR3 DNA reads TGTGCCAGCATCCAAGGGACAGGTTCTGATGATACGCAGTATTTT. Translating it yields CASIQGTGSDDTQYF. The chain links TRBV5-1 to TRBJ2-3, with 8 bases that match TRBD1. The CDR3 totals 15 residues. CDR1 and CDR2 (germline): SGHRS, YFSETQ.

The CDR3 loop reads CASSLTPGAGTEAFF. The DNA for the CDR3 is TGTGCCAGCAGCTTAACCCCAGGGGCGGGCACTGAAGCTTTCTTT. The chain employs TRBV7-3 and TRBJ1-1, with D perhaps matching TRBD1 (6 bases). The V gene's germline CDR1 is SGHTA and CDR2 FQGTGA. Trimming pared 0 bases from V and 4 bases from J, leaving 12 bases between. This CDR3 comprises 15 residues.